The 15 T cell receptor beta chains listed next were all sequenced from one sample in a study of a mutant IDH1 vaccine in newly diagnosed glioma. Time point reported: week 23, last vaccination. Each vaccine dose was 300 ug of mutant IDH1 20-mer peptide, with topical imiquimod. These receptors are not linked to any known antigen. Clones were read by immunoSEQ multiplex PCR, and TCRdb kept only the in-frame ones, dropping some. The profile covers some 38,000 clones, with 80% to 90% appearing a single time and roughly 5% taken by the ten largest. The sequencing here drew on PBMCs, taken from a glioma patient whose treatment included an IDH1 peptide vaccine. The receptors come from a man between 35 and 55 years old with glioma.

The chain combines TRBV7-2 with TRBJ2-5, with TRBD2 matching over 11 bases. V was pared by 1 base and J by 3 bases, with 7 bases of the junction left unmatched. CDR3 length: 17 residues. Germline assignment: CDR1 SGHTA and CDR2 FQGNSA. Written as DNA, the CDR3 is TGTGCCAGCAGCTTAGGACTAGCGGGGCACCTTGAAGAGACCCAGTACTTC. This encodes CASSLGLAGHLEETQYF.

This sequence joins TRBV5-4 and TRBJ2-2; TRBD1 agrees at 9 bases. Germline V CDR1 and CDR2: SGHNT, YYREEE (reference sequence). After removal of 4 bases from V and 1 base from J, the junction contained 5 bases not matched to a gene. The CDR3 loop spans 16 amino acids. The CDR3 region is CASSGPGQGNTGELFF. The CDR3 DNA reads TGTGCCAGCAGCGGGCCGGGACAGGGGAACACCGGGGAGCTGTTTTTT.

The rearrangement links TRBV6-6 to TRBJ2-3, with D possibly called TRBD1 or TRBD2 (5 bases each). Looked up from germline, CDR1 is MNHNY and CDR2 is SVGAGI (reference sequence). Trimming removed 7 bases at V and 0 bases at J, with 17 bases between. The CDR3 spans 16 residues. The CDR3 sequence is CASNRGSGASTDTQYF. The CDR3 DNA reads as TGTGCCAGCAATAGGGGAAGCGGAGCTAGCACAGATACGCAGTATTTT.

V is TRBV9 and J is TRBJ2-7; 11 bases fit TRBD2. CDR3 length equals 16 residues. Germline loops: CDR1 SGDLS, CDR2 YYNGEE. V lost 0 bases to trimming and J lost 2 bases; unmatched junction nucleotides: 4. The CDR3 coding sequence is TGTGCCAGCAGCGTAGGAGAGGGACTAGCGGCCTACGAGCAGTACTTC. Its protein is CASSVGEGLAAYEQYF.

The chain employs TRBV20-1 and TRBJ2-1; D is ambiguous. The CDR3 runs 10 residues. With 6 bases removed from V and 8 bases from J, the gap between germline ends came to 8 bases. CDR1 and CDR2 (germline): DFQATT, SNEGSKA (reference sequence). CDR3 residues: CSAHLDEQFF. The CDR3 DNA sequence: TGCAGTGCCCACTTGGATGAGCAGTTCTTC.

V gene TRBV7-9 combines with J gene TRBJ2-1; the match to TRBD2 covers 7 bases. The germline V gene has CDR1 SEHNR and CDR2 FQNEAQ (reference sequence). J lost 4 bases, V lost 1 base, and 4 bases had no gene match. The CDR3 totals 15 residues. The CDR3 bases are TGTGCCAGCAGCTTAGTAAGCGGGGAGTACAATGAGCAGTTCTTC. Translation: CASSLVSGEYNEQFF.

The rearrangement uses TRBV4-3 and TRBJ2-7; D unresolved. The V gene lost 0 bases and the J gene lost 3 bases, with 6 bases spanning the gap. This CDR3 has 13 amino acids. The germline CDR1 and CDR2 sequences are LGHNA and YSLEER. CDR3 in amino acids: CASSQEEGYEQYF. The CDR3 coding sequence is TGCGCCAGCAGCCAAGAGGAAGGCTACGAGCAGTACTTC.

The chain employs TRBV19 and TRBJ1-6, with TRBD1 as a possible D gene (5 bases). CDR1 is LNHDA, CDR2 SQIVND, per germline (reference sequence). The CDR3 is 11 residues long. V lost 7 bases and J lost 14, with 12 bases in between. In DNA form, the CDR3 reads TGTGCCAGTACCACCGGGGGAACCCTCCACTTT. Encoded protein: CASTTGGTLHF.

The chain recombines TRBV25-1 with TRBJ2-1; 13 nucleotides align to TRBD2. CDR3 length: 16 residues. With V trimmed by 4 bases and J by 9 bases, 9 bases remained unmatched. Germline assignment: CDR1 MGHDK and CDR2 SYGVNS. CDR3 sequence reads: CASSAAGTSGKGEQFF. The CDR3, as DNA: TGTGCCAGCAGTGCCGCCGGGACTAGCGGGAAGGGTGAGCAGTTCTTC.

V and J are TRBV27 and TRBJ2-4; TRBD1 matches at 7 bases. Losses at the gene ends were 6 bases for V and 3 bases for J; bases not matched to a gene: 14. From germline, CDR1 is MNHEY and CDR2 SMNVEV (reference sequence). The CDR3 length is 17 residues. The CDR3 sequence is CASRPSDRTGSKNIQYF. Written as DNA, the CDR3 is TGTGCCAGCAGACCAAGTGACCGGACAGGCAGCAAAAACATTCAGTACTTC.

This clone was recorded a few times. This chain joins TRBV19 and TRBJ1-1; D unclear. Trimming took off 4 bases at V and 5 bases at J, with 11 bases between the two ends. The CDR3 is made up of 13 amino acids. In germline, CDR1 is LNHDA, CDR2 SQIVND (reference sequence). CDR3: CASSSQRGTEAFF. For the CDR3, the DNA is TGTGCCAGTAGTAGTCAGCGAGGAACTGAAGCTTTCTTT.

This clone was counted a single time. This chain connects TRBV5-5 to TRBJ1-3; no reliable D call. Trimming removed 4 bases from V and 7 bases from J, with 18 bases in between. The CDR3 is 15 amino acids. Germline V gene data show CDR1 as SGHKS and CDR2 as YYEKEE (reference sequence). Here the CDR3 reads CASSPSLFSRNTIYF. CDR3 sequence (DNA): TGTGCCAGCAGCCCTAGCCTTTTCTCAAGGAACACCATATATTTT.

The chain uses TRBV29-1 and TRBJ2-7; maybe TRBD1 (6 bases). The CDR3 consists of 14 residues. CDR1 and CDR2 (germline): SQVTM, ANQGSEA. V was pared by 5 bases and J by 3 bases, with 17 bases between. CDR3 in DNA: TGCAGCGTTACGAAACAGGGAAGTCTCTACGAGCAGTACTTC. Encoded protein: CSVTKQGSLYEQYF.

This clone was recorded only once. The chain joins TRBV11-2 to TRBJ2-5; no firm D call. V lost 1 base and J lost 4, with 10 bases in between. Germline CDR1 is SGHAT and CDR2 is FQNNGV. The CDR3 length is 14 residues. CDR3 DNA: TGTGCCAGCAGCTTAGGTCCAGTCCGAGAGACCCAGTACTTC. It is translated as CASSLGPVRETQYF.

This clone was seen a few times. This chain joins TRBV4-2 and TRBJ1-6; TRBD1 matches 9 bases. V lost 7 bases to trimming and J lost 9 bases; unmatched junction nucleotides: 1. The germline gives CDR1 LGHNA, CDR2 YNFKEQ. This CDR3 spans 12 amino acids. DNA for the CDR3: TGTGCCAGCAAGACAGGGGGTTCACCCCTCCACTTT. The encoded protein is CASKTGGSPLHF.